The present entry profiles one TCR beta chain with its context. Its recognized antigen is unknown. No much larger clone exists at a distance of one base, and base qualities are not known. The data belong to a study of blood T cell repertoires in COVID-19 (dated by TCRdb to the early 2020s). Study-wide context: Samples from collaborators originated in the United States, Italy and Spain and spanned both the acute and convalescent phases of COVID-19. Deeply sampled blood TCRbeta repertoires from subjects exposed to, actively infected with, or recovered from COVID-19 were included in the dataset. A freely available public database, intended as a resource for researchers studying the immune response to SARS-CoV-2, is where the repertoires were released. The prospective study material was composed of cDNA or gDNA derived from T cells, B-cell-depleted T cells, or PBMCs. A de-identified subject ID, COVID-19 status, age in years and sex were almost always included in the sample metadata. HLA class I and class II types, where available, came from metadata supplied by the sample provider rather than from assay-based typing. Samples came from the ongoing ImmuneRACE study (first 160 participants) plus 1,254 subjects from 6 global collaborators. On the study overall, not on this receptor specifically: How much clinical and demographic metadata was included differed by source and by participant, and the metadata was provided uncurated.

Looking up the germline V gene yields CDR1 MNHEY and CDR2 SVGEGT. V is shortened by 2 bases, J by 7 bases, and the region joining them spans 12 bases. The CDR3 measures 14 amino acids from cysteine to phenylalanine. Just CDR3 DNA is preserved here, 42 bases in frame from base 1. The immunoSEQ Assay, a bias-controlled multiplex PCR, was used to amplify TCRbeta CDR3 regions from genomic DNA. The authors' pipeline ran thus. Within the assay, amplification of reference gene primers was used to estimate how many nucleated cells each sample contained. To quantify the absolute abundance of each unique TCRbeta CDR3 rearrangement, sequence reads were collapsed and filtered. For each sample, productive Simpson clonality was calculated as the square root of Simpson's diversity index across productive rearrangements. TCRdb provides this immuneACCESS table in a form limited to in-frame rearrangements. Some clones are lacking; in checked studies, under half of them reflect an unresolved V gene, and why the rest are absent is not known. Clone size and V and J calls were adopted from that table, with D and trimming inferred from the DNA. In this sample the table shows over 150,000 clones, about 87% of which occur a single time. 3.9% of the sample goes to the ten largest clones.

Another Seattle source contributed samples from volunteer blood donors who had recovered from COVID-19. The collaborating institutions used their own protocols to collect whole blood in K2EDTA tubes. For TCRbeta analysis, collaborators shipped samples in one of three forms: frozen whole blood, isolated PBMCs, or DNA extracted from either of those sample types. What was sequenced was peripheral blood. The sequence was obtained from a woman aged 55-70 years who had recovered from COVID-19. The sequence links TRBV6-2 or TRBV6-3 to TRBJ1-5, and the D gene may be TRBD1, 6 bases matching. The bases read TGTGCCAGCAGTTACCGGTCAGGGGTGCAGCCCCAGCATTTT. Protein translation: CASSYRSGVQPQHF.